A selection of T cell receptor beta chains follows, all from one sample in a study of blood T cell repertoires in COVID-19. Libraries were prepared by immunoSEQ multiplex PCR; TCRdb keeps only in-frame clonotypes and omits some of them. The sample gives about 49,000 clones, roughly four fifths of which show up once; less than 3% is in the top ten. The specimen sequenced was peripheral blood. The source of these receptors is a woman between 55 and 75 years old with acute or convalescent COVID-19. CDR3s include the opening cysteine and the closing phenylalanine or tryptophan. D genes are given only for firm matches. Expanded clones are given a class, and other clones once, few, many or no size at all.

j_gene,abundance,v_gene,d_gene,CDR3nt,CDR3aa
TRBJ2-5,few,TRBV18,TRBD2,TGTGCCAGCTCACCAAGACTAGCGGGGTACCAAGAGACCCAGTACTTC,CASSPRLAGYQETQYF
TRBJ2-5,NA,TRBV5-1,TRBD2,TGCGCCAGCAGCCCAACGACTAGCGGGTACCAAGAGACCCAGTACTTC,CASSPTTSGYQETQYF
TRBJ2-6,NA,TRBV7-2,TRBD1,TGTGCCAGCAGGACAGGGATCGGCTCTGGGGCCAACGTCCTGACTTTC,CASRTGIGSGANVLTF
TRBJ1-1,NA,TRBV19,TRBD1,TGTGCCAGTAGGACAATACAGGGGGGGAACACTGAAGCTTTCTTT,CASRTIQGGNTEAFF
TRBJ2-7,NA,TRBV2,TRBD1,TGTGCCAGCAGTGGTGGGACAGCTTCCTACGAGCAGTACTTC,CASSGGTASYEQYF
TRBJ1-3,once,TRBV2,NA,TGTGCCAGCAGTGAAACCGAAGCCGGTACTGGAAACACCATATATTTT,CASSETEAGTGNTIYF
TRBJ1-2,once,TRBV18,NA,TGTGCCAGCTCACTCCTAATTCAGGATCATGGCTACACCTTC,CASSLLIQDHGYTF
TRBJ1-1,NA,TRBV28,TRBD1,TGTGCCAGCAGTTTCCGACCTAGGGGACAGTCGAACACTGAAGCTTTCTTT,CASSFRPRGQSNTEAFF
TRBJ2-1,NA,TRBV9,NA,TGTGCCAGCAGCGTAACTACCTACTCCTACAATGAGCAGTTCTTC,CASSVTTYSYNEQFF
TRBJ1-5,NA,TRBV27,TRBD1,TGTGCCAGCAGTCCTCTGGGACAGGGGTTCCTTCAGCCCCAGCATTTT,CASSPLGQGFLQPQHF